The 15 T cell receptor beta chains in this list originate from one sample, sequenced in a study of Ad26.COV2.S vaccination and SARS-CoV-2 variants. Clones were read by immunoSEQ multiplex PCR, and TCRdb kept only the in-frame ones, dropping some. The table records some 270,000 clones, 70% to 90% of them present only once. Treatment reported: roughly 18 received Ad26.COV2.S at low or high dose, single or two shots; 5 received placebo; per-sample allocation not given. Vaccine and placebo recipients were sampled on day 63 after the first injection. Sequenced here: peripheral blood, sampled in a trial of Ad26.COV2.S vaccine versus placebo. These receptor sequences come from a person between 18 and 59 years old who received the Ad26.COV2.S COVID-19 vaccine or a placebo.

J is TRBJ2-3 and V is TRBV3-1 (or the pseudogene TRBV3-2); D might be TRBD2 (5 bases). The germline V gene encodes CDR1 LGHDT and CDR2 YNNKEL (reference sequence). This CDR3 comprises 16 residues. V was pared by 4 bases and J by 2 bases, with 16 bases between. The CDR3 DNA sequence: TGTGCCAGCAGCCCTTACACAAACCGGGACACAGATACGCAGTATTTT. Translation gives CASSPYTNRDTDTQYF.

This clone was seen a handful of times. The rearrangement joins TRBV30 to TRBJ2-7, with TRBD1 as a possible D gene (5 bases). The CDR3 length is 14 residues. Germline CDR1 GTSNPN, CDR2 SVGIG (reference sequence). Trimming left V 2 bases short and J 1 base short, with 12 bases between. The CDR3 protein is CAWSRRAYSYEQYF. The DNA of the CDR3 is TGTGCCTGGAGTCGCAGGGCGTATTCCTACGAGCAGTACTTC.

The chain links TRBV5-6 to TRBJ1-2; D possibly corresponds to TRBD1 (5 bases). The CDR3 is 14 amino acids. CDR1 and CDR2 (germline): SGHDT, YYEEEE. V was clipped by 3 bases and J by 4 bases, with 13 bases between them. DNA of the CDR3: TGTGCCAGCAGCTCGCCTGGGACTGTCTATGGCTACACCTTC. It yields the protein CASSSPGTVYGYTF.

V usage is TRBV28 and J usage is TRBJ1-2; D remains ambiguous. Germline V gene data show CDR1 as MDHEN and CDR2 as SYDVKM. The V gene lost 2 bases and the J gene lost 2 bases, with 12 bases spanning the gap. The CDR3 extends over 15 amino acids. CDR3 sequence reads: CASSLLGEANYGYTF. The DNA for the CDR3 is TGTGCCAGCAGTTTACTCGGGGAGGCCAACTATGGCTACACCTTC.

This sequence joins TRBV28 and TRBJ2-2, with D perhaps matching TRBD2 (6 bases). Germline-derived CDR1 and CDR2 are MDHEN and SYDVKM. Trimming shortened V by 1 base and J by 5 bases, and 11 bases separated the two germline ends. This CDR3 comprises 15 residues. The DNA for the CDR3 is TGTGCCAGCAGTTTATCCGGGACTGGGACCGGGGAGCTGTTTTTT. Its translation: CASSLSGTGTGELFF.

The chain recombines TRBV6-5 with TRBJ1-1; 7 nucleotides align to TRBD1. The CDR3 loop spans 14 amino acids. Germline V lookup: CDR1 MNHEY, CDR2 SVGAGI. The V segment lost 6 bases and the J segment 3 bases; nucleotides outside the gene matches: 7. The CDR3 spells CASRAGGGYTEAFF. CDR3 nucleotides: TGTGCCAGCAGGGCAGGGGGGGGATACACTGAAGCTTTCTTT.

The chain is built from TRBV19 and TRBJ2-5; D may be TRBD1 (5 bases). Germline-derived CDR1 and CDR2 are LNHDA and SQIVND (reference sequence). Trimming removed 7 bases from V and 1 base from J, with 13 bases in between. The length of the CDR3 is 14 residues. The CDR3 DNA follows: TGTGCCAGTACACAACCAGGGCTCCAAGAGACCCAGTACTTC. Its translation: CASTQPGLQETQYF.

The chain uses TRBV4-1 and TRBJ2-7, with D maybe TRBD1 (7 bases). V dropped 7 bases and J dropped 3 bases, with 19 bases sitting between them. Germline V gene data show CDR1 as MGHRA and CDR2 as YSYEKL. The CDR3 contains 15 residues. CDR3 in amino acids: CASKKRAGGSYEQYF. The DNA for the CDR3 is TGCGCCAGCAAGAAGCGGGCAGGGGGAAGCTACGAGCAGTACTTC.

The chain links TRBV7-6 to TRBJ2-2; D gene uncertain. V was trimmed by 0 bases and J by 2 bases, leaving 4 bases between them. Germline V gene sequence: CDR1 SGHVS, CDR2 FNYEAQ. There are 14 residues in the CDR3. The CDR3 is CASSLATNTGELFF. Here the CDR3 DNA reads TGTGCCAGCAGCTTAGCCACAAACACCGGGGAGCTGTTTTTT. Complete variable domain (other parts from reference TRBV7-6 and TRBJ2-2): GAGVSQSPRYKVTKRGQDVALRCDPISGHVSLYWYRQALGQGPEFLTYFNYEAQQDKSGLPNDRFSAERPEGSISTLTIQRTEQRDSAMYRCASSLATNTGELFFGEGSRLTVL.

The J gene is TRBJ2-1, the V gene TRBV2, with a possible D match to TRBD2 (5 bases). Per germline, CDR1 SNHLY and CDR2 FYNNEI. The CDR3 is 15 residues long. V was pared by 3 bases and J by 1 base, with 10 bases between. CDR3 residues: CASSDLLDSYNEQFF. CDR3 DNA: TGTGCCAGCAGTGACCTACTAGATTCCTACAATGAGCAGTTCTTC.

The chain recombines TRBV19 with TRBJ1-5; no firm D call. V lost 4 bases, J lost 9 bases, and 13 bases lay in between. The CDR3 is 13 amino acids. Germline assignment: CDR1 LNHDA and CDR2 SQIVND (reference sequence). CDR3 sequence (DNA): TGTGCCAGTAGTACAGACGGTCCTGGGCCCCAGCATTTT. Translating it yields CASSTDGPGPQHF. The entire variable domain, with the rest obtained from reference TRBV19 and TRBJ1-5, is as follows: DGGITQSPKYLFRKEGQNVTLSCEQNLNHDAMYWYRQDPGQGLRLIYYSQIVNDFQKGDIAEGYSVSREKKESFPLTVTSAQKNPTAFYLCASSTDGPGPQHFGDGTRLSIL.

This chain joins TRBV11-2 and TRBJ2-2; D unresolved. This CDR3 comprises 14 residues. V was clipped by 3 bases and J by 5 bases, with 10 bases between them. Germline V gene lookup returns CDR1 SGHAT and CDR2 FQNNGV. CDR3 protein: CASSLGHTTGELFF. DNA for the CDR3: TGTGCCAGCAGCTTGGGCCATACTACCGGGGAGCTGTTTTTT.

This clone occurred a few times. CDR3 residues: CASSSRGAAFNEKLFF. CDR3 DNA: TGTGCCAGCAGTTCCCGAGGCGCCGCCTTCAATGAAAAACTGTTTTTT. The V and J genes are TRBV6-2 or TRBV6-3 and TRBJ1-4; D is unresolved. Trimming cost V 4 bases and J 5 bases, with 17 bases left between them. This CDR3 comprises 16 residues. CDR1 is MNHEY, CDR2 SVGEGT, per germline.

This clone was detected once. The chain couples TRBV4-1 to TRBJ1-5, with TRBD1 as a possible D gene (5 bases). V gave up 1 base and J gave up 7 bases, with 14 bases separating them. CDR3 length equals 15 residues. Germline V lookup: CDR1 MGHRA, CDR2 YSYEKL. Written as DNA, the CDR3 is TGCGCCAGCAGCCAAGCGATCCAGGGCCGGCAGCCCCAGCATTTT. Amino acids: CASSQAIQGRQPQHF.

The J gene is TRBJ1-4, the V gene TRBV18; 9 positions agree with TRBD1. This CDR3 is built from 17 residues. V was clipped by 1 base and J by 4 bases; unmatched bases: 7. The V gene's germline CDR1 is KGHSH and CDR2 LQKENI. CDR3 nucleotides: TGTGCCAGCTCACCACTTGGACAGGGGCCCTATAATGAAAAACTGTTTTTT. Translated, it gives CASSPLGQGPYNEKLFF.